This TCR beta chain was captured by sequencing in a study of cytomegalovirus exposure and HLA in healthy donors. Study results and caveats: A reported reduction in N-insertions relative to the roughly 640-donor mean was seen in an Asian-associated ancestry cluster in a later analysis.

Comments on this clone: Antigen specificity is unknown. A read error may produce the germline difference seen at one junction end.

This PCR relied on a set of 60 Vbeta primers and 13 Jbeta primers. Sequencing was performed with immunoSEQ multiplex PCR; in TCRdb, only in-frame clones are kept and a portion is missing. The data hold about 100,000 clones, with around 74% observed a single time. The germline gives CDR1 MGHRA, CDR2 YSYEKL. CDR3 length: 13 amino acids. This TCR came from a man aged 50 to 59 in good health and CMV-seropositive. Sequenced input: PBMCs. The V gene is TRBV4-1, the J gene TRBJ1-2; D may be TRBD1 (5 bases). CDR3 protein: CASSQASGTGYPF. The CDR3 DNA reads TGCGCCAGCAGCCAAGCGTCAGGGACTGGCTACCCCTTC.